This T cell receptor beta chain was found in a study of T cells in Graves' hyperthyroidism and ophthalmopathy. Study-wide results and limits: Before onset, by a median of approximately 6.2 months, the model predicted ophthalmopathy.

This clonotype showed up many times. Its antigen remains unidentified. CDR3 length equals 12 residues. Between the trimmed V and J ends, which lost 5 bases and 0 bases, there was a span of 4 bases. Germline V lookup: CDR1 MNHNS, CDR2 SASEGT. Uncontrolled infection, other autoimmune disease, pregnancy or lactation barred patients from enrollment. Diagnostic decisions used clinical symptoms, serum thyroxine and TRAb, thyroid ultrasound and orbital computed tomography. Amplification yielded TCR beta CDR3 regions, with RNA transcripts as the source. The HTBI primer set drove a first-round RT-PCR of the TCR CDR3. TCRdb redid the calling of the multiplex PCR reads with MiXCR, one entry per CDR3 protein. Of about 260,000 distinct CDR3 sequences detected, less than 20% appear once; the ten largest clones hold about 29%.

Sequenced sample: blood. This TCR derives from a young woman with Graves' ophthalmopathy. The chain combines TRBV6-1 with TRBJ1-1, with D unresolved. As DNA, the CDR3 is TGTGCCAGCAGTCGGCTGAACACTGAAGCTTTCTTT. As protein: CASSRLNTEAFF.